These 11 T cell receptor beta chains originate from one sample sequenced in a study of blood T cells in healthy people across ages. The use of a sample-barcoded 5' primer and a J-beta primer mix characterized a second PCR of about 6 to 12 cycles. MiXCR, applied by TCRdb to the 5' RACE reads, yields one record per CDR3 protein. The table shows hundreds of thousands of distinct CDR3 sequences, with around 50% occurring only once. The specimen sequenced was blood. These receptors were taken from a man between 40 and 49 years old in good health.

This clonotype was counted many times. V and J are TRBV20-1 and TRBJ1-5; D is unresolved. The germline V gene encodes CDR1 DFQATT and CDR2 SNEGSKA (reference sequence). The CDR3 covers 14 residues. V gave up 4 bases and J gave up 2 bases, with 12 bases separating them. The CDR3 DNA reads TGCAGTGCTACTACCATCGATGGCAATCAGCCCCAGCATTTT. Amino acids: CSATTIDGNQPQHF.

About this clonotype: One base away lies a much larger clone, so this may be a sequencing read error. V is TRBV5-1 and J is TRBJ2-3; no firm D call. The germline V gene has CDR1 SGHRS and CDR2 YFSETQ. Deletions cut 0 bases from V and 0 bases from J, with 11 bases between. The length of the CDR3 is 16 residues. This chain's CDR3 is CASSLGASTSTDTQYF. CDR3 sequence (DNA): TGCGCCAGCAGCTTGGGTGCTAGTACTAGCACAGATACGCAGTATTTT.

A few counts support this clonotype. V and J are TRBV9 and TRBJ2-1; the match to TRBD1 covers 8 bases. Germline trimming cut 4 bases from V and 8 bases from J; bases unmatched to any gene: 8. The CDR3 extends over 14 amino acids. CDR1 is SGDLS and CDR2 is YYNGEE in the germline V gene. Here the CDR3 reads CASSSRTGLHEQFF. The CDR3 region has the DNA TGTGCCAGCAGCTCACGGACAGGGCTTCATGAGCAGTTCTTC.

There are a few counts of this clonotype. The chain employs TRBV20-1 and TRBJ2-2; TRBD2 might be the D (6 bases). Germline V gene lookup returns CDR1 DFQATT and CDR2 SNEGSKA (reference sequence). This CDR3 has 15 residues. V lost 2 bases, J lost 3 bases, and 13 bases lay in between. Written as DNA, the CDR3 is TGCAGTGCTAGACCTATTCGGGGGTACACCGGGGAGCTGTTTTTT. Its translation is CSARPIRGYTGELFF.

The chain recombines TRBV7-2 with TRBJ2-1, with 12 bases fitting TRBD2. Germline trimming cut 5 bases from V and 6 bases from J; bases unmatched to any gene: 5. CDR1 is SGHTA and CDR2 is FQGNSA in the germline V gene. CDR3 length: 15 residues. The CDR3 nucleotides are TGTGCCAGCAGCCGGACTAGCGGGAAGGGCAATGAGCAGTTCTTC. Its translation: CASSRTSGKGNEQFF. Together with reference TRBV7-2 and TRBJ2-1, the CDR3 gives the full variable domain: GAGVSQSPSNKVTEKGKDVELRCDPISGHTALYWYRQSLGQGLEFLIYFQGNSAPDKSGLPSDRFSAERTGGSVSTLTIQRTQQEDSAVYLCASSRTSGKGNEQFFGPGTRLTVL.

The table lists this clonotype with a few counts. This chain joins TRBV9 and TRBJ2-5, with D tentatively TRBD2 (5 bases). Germline lookup yields CDR1 SGDLS and CDR2 YYNGEE. This CDR3 is built from 14 residues. V lost 5 bases and J 0 bases, leaving 11 bases between the germline ends. This CDR3 reads CASSPTGYQETQYF. The CDR3 region has the DNA TGTGCCAGCAGTCCGACGGGGTACCAAGAGACCCAGTACTTC.

The genes are TRBV5-1 and TRBJ2-2; TRBD1 matches at 8 bases. The V gene's germline CDR1 is SGHRS and CDR2 YFSETQ. The CDR3 runs to 16 residues. With 4 bases clipped from V and 2 bases from J, the junction kept 7 bases outside the gene matches. The CDR3 DNA sequence: TGCGCCAGCAGCCACGGACAGGGAGTTAACACCGGGGAGCTGTTTTTT. Its protein is CASSHGQGVNTGELFF.

The V gene is TRBV2, the J gene TRBJ2-3, with D possibly being TRBD2 (5 bases). Germline CDR1 and CDR2: SNHLY and FYNNEI. Between the trimmed V and J ends, which lost 1 base and 10 bases, there was a span of 12 bases. The CDR3 is 13 residues long. DNA for the CDR3: TGTGCCAGCAGTGAAGGAGGAGTCGGGGCGCAGTATTTT. Its translation is CASSEGGVGAQYF.

J is TRBJ1-3 and V is TRBV11-2, with a tentative D call TRBD1 (5 bases). The length of the CDR3 is 19 residues. Trimming pared 5 bases from V and 0 bases from J, leaving 23 bases between. Looked up from germline, CDR1 is SGHAT and CDR2 is FQNNGV. The CDR3 spells CASSPGLLTPSPSGNTIYF. CDR3 sequence (DNA): TGTGCCAGCAGCCCGGGACTCCTTACCCCTTCACCCTCTGGAAACACCATATATTTT. The full variable domain, with the rest looked up from reference TRBV11-2 and TRBJ1-3, is EAGVAQSPRYKIIEKRQSVAFWCNPISGHATLYWYQQILGQGPKLLIQFQNNGVVDDSQLPKDRFSAERLKGVDSTLKIQPAKLEDSAVYLCASSPGLLTPSPSGNTIYFGEGSWLTVV.

CDR3 protein: CASSKSPGQSYEQYF. The CDR3 region has the DNA TGTGCCAGCAGCAAGAGCCCGGGACAGTCCTACGAGCAGTACTTC. The chain combines TRBV21-1 with TRBJ2-7; the listed D gene, TRBD1, was not tested against the DNA. TRBV21-1 is a pseudogene segment. There are 15 residues in the CDR3.

This chain connects TRBV3-1 to TRBJ2-7, with unresolved D. The CDR3 covers 13 residues. Germline CDR1 reads LGHDT; CDR2 reads YNNKEL (reference sequence). Trimming removed 4 bases at V and 7 bases at J, with 14 bases between. CDR3 in DNA: TGTGCCAGCAGCCCCCGCCAGGCCGGTGAGCAGTACTTC. It encodes CASSPRQAGEQYF.